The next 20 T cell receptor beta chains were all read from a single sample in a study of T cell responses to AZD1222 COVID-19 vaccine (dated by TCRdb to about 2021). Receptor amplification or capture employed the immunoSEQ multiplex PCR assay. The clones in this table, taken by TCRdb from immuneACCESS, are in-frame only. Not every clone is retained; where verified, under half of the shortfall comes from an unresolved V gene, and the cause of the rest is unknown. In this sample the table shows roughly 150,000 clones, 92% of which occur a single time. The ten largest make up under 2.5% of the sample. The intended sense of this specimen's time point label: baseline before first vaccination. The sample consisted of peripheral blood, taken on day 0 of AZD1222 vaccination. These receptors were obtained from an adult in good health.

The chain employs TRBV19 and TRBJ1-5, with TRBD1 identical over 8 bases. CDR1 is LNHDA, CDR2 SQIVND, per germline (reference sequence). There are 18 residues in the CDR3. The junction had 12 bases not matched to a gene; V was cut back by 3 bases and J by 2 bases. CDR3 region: CASSMSPNRGAGNQPQHF. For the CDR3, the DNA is TGTGCCAGTAGTATGTCCCCTAACAGGGGGGCAGGCAATCAGCCCCAGCATTTT.

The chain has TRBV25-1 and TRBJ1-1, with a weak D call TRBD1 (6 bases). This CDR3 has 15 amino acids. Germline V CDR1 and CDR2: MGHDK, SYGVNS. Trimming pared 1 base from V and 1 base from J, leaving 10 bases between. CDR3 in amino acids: CASSESLGANTEAFF. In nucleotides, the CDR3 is TGTGCCAGCAGTGAATCATTGGGGGCGAACACTGAAGCTTTCTTT.

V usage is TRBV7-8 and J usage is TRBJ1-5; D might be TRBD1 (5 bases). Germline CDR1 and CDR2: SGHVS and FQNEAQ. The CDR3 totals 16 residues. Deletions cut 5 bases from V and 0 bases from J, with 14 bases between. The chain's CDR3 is CASSLEDILSNQPQHF. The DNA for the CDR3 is TGTGCCAGCAGCCTAGAGGACATCCTTAGCAATCAGCCCCAGCATTTT.

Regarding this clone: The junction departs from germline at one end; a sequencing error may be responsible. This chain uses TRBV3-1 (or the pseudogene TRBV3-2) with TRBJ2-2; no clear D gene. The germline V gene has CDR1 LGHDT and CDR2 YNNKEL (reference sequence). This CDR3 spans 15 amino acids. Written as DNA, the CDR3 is TGTGCCAGCAGTCAAGATAGACTTTTCACCGGGGAGCTGTTTTTT. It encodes CASSQDRLFTGELFF.

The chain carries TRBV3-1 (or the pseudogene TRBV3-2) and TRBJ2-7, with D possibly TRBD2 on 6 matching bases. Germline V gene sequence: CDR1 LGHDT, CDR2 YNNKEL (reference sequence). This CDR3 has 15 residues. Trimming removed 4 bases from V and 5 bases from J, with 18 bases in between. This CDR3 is CASSRPLTGVDEQYF. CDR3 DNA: TGTGCCAGCAGCCGACCCCTTACGGGGGTTGACGAGCAGTACTTC.

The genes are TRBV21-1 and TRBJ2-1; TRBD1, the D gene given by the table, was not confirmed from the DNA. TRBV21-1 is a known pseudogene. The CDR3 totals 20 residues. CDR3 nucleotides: TGTGCCAGCAGCTCAGGTAGGTCGGACAGGGGGTATAGCTCCTACAATGAGCAGTTCTTC. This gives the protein CASSSGRSDRGYSSYNEQFF.

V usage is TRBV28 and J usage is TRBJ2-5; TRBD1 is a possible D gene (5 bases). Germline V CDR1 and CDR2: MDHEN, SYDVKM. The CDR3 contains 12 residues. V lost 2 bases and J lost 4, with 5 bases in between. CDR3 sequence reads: CASSLRGETQYF. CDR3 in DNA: TGTGCCAGCAGTTTAAGGGGAGAGACCCAGTACTTC.

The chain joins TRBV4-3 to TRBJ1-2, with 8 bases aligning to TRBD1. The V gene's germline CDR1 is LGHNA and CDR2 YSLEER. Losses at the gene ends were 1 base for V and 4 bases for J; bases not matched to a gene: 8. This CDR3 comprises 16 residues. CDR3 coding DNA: TGCGCCAGCAGCCAAGGGTCGGCAGGGGGCCTCTATGGCTACACCTTC. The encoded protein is CASSQGSAGGLYGYTF.

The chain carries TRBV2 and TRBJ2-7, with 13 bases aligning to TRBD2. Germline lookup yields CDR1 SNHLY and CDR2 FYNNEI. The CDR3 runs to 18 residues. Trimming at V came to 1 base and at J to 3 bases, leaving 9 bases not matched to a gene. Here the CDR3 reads CASSEVPGLAGSYYEQYF. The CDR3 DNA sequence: TGTGCCAGCAGTGAAGTTCCGGGACTAGCGGGGAGCTACTACGAGCAGTACTTC.

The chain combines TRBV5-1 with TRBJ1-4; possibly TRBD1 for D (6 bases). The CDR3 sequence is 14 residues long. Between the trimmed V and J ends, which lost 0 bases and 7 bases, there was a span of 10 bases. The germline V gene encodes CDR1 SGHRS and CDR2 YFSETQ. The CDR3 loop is CASSLVGAGEKLFF. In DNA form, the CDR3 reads TGCGCCAGCAGCTTGGTGGGGGCGGGTGAAAAACTGTTTTTT. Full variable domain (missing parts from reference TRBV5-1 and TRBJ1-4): KAGVTQTPRYLIKTRGQQVTLSCSPISGHRSVSWYQQTPGQGLQFLFEYFSETQRNKGNFPGRFSGRQFSNSRSEMNVSTLELGDSALYLCASSLVGAGEKLFFGSGTQLSVL.

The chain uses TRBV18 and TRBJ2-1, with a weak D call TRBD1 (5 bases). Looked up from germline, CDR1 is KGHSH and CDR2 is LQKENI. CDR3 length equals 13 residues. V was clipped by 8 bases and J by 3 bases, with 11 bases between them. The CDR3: CASTSGHYNEQFF. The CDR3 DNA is TGTGCCAGCACCTCCGGACACTACAATGAGCAGTTCTTC.

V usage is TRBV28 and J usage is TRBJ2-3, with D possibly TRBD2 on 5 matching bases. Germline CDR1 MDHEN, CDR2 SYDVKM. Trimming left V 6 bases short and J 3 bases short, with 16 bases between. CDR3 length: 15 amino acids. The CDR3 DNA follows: TGTGCCAGCAGACAAGCAACTATAGCGACAGATACGCAGTATTTT. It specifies CASRQATIATDTQYF.

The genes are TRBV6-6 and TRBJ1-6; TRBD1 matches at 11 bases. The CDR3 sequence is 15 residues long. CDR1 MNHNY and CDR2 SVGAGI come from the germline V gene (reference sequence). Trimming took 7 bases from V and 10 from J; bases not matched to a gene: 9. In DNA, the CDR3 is TGTGCCAGCATCGGACAGGGGGCTCTTGCATCACCCCTCCACTTT. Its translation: CASIGQGALASPLHF.

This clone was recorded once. CDR3 region: CASSQEGIYGYTF. The CDR3 region has the DNA TGTGCCAGCAGCCAAGAAGGAATATATGGCTACACCTTC. V and J are TRBV3-1 (or the pseudogene TRBV3-2) and TRBJ1-2; D unresolved. CDR3 size: 13 residues. The germline V gene has CDR1 LGHDT and CDR2 YNNKEL (reference sequence). The V end lost 0 bases, the J end lost 5 bases, and 7 bases lay between the germline ends.

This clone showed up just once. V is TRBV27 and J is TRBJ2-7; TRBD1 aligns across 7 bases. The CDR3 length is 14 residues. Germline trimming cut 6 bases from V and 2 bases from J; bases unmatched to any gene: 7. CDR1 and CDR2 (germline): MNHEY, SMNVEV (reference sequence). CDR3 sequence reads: CASSFGQETYEQYF. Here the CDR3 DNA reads TGTGCCAGCAGCTTCGGACAGGAGACCTACGAGCAGTACTTC.

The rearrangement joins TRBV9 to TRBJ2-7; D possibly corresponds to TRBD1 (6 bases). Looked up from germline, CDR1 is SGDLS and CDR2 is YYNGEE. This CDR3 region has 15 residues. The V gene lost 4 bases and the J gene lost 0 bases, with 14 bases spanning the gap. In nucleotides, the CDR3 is TGTGCCAGCAGCCCGTCAGGGGATCTCTCCTACGAGCAGTACTTC. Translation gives CASSPSGDLSYEQYF.

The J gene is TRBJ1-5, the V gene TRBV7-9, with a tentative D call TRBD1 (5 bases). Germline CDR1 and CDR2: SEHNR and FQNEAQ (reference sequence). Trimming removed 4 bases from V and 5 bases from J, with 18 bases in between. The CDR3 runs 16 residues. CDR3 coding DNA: TGTGCCAGCAGCTCCGGCCGGGACCCTGGGTATCAGCCCCAGCATTTT. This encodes CASSSGRDPGYQPQHF.

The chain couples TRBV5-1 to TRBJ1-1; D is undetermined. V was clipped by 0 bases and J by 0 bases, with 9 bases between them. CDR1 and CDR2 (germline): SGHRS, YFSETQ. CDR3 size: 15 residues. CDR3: CASSLDGEMNTEAFF. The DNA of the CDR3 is TGCGCCAGCAGCTTGGACGGGGAAATGAACACTGAAGCTTTCTTT. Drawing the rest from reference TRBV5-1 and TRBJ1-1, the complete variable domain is KAGVTQTPRYLIKTRGQQVTLSCSPISGHRSVSWYQQTPGQGLQFLFEYFSETQRNKGNFPGRFSGRQFSNSRSEMNVSTLELGDSALYLCASSLDGEMNTEAFFGQGTRLTVV.

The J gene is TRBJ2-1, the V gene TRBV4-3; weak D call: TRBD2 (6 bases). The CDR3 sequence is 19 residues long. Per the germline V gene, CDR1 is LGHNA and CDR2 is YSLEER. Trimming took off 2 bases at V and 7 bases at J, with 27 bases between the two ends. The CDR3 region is CASSQKFGAGNSDRNEQFF. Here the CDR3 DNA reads TGCGCCAGCAGCCAAAAGTTCGGGGCGGGGAACAGTGATAGGAATGAGCAGTTCTTC.

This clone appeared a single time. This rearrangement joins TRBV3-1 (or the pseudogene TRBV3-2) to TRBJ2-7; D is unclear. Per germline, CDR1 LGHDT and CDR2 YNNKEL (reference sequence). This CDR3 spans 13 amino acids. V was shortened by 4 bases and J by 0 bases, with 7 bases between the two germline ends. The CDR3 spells CASSLLSSYEQYF. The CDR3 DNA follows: TGTGCCAGCAGCCTACTCAGCTCCTACGAGCAGTACTTC.